This T cell receptor beta chain was sequenced during a study of a mutant IDH1 vaccine in newly diagnosed glioma. Some clones are missing from TCRdb's copy, which holds only in-frame ones; the method was immunoSEQ multiplex PCR. The sample has about 32,000 clones, around three quarters seen once. Notes on the study in general: Seemingly, top peripheral T cell clonotype changes bore no relation to pseudoprogression.

Relative to its sample, this clone is medium-sized (0.01 to 0.1%). Its antigen is still unknown. Stated time point: week 35, safety follow-up. The vaccine gave 300 ug of a 20-mer mutant IDH1 peptide subcutaneously per dose. Deletions cut 1 base from V and 1 base from J, with 13 bases between. The V gene's germline CDR1 is MNHNS and CDR2 SASEGT. This CDR3 region has 16 residues. The TCR originated in a middle-aged man with glioma. Some clones in this sample may be carry-over from other donors' samples. The source material was PBMCs, sampled from a glioma patient whose treatment included an IDH1 peptide vaccine. The chain is built from TRBV6-1 and TRBJ1-1; maybe TRBD1 (6 bases). This CDR3 reads CASSEGAGVRNTEAFF. Here the CDR3 DNA reads TGTGCCAGCAGTGAAGGGGCAGGGGTAAGGAACACTGAAGCTTTCTTT.